The 25 T cell receptor beta chains reported below all come from one sample, sequenced in a study of OX40 agonist ivuxolimab in advanced cancers. Clones were read by immunoSEQ multiplex PCR, and TCRdb kept only the in-frame ones, dropping some. This table holds 57,000 or so clones, less than 90% found once. Material: CD4+ or CD8+ T cells sorted from blood, obtained in a trial of the OX40 agonist ivuxolimab. The receptors shown here come from an adult with an advanced solid tumor such as melanoma, head and neck, liver or kidney cancer.

V usage is TRBV5-1 and J usage is TRBJ1-2, with 9 bases aligning to TRBD1. The CDR3 extends over 13 amino acids. Trimming cost V 4 bases and J 6 bases; bases outside gene matches: 4. Germline assignment: CDR1 SGHRS and CDR2 YFSETQ. The CDR3 reads CASSPDRGNGYTF. For the CDR3, the DNA is TGCGCCAGCAGCCCGGACAGGGGAAATGGCTACACCTTC.

The chain uses TRBV4-2 and TRBJ2-7, with D unclear. CDR3 length: 14 amino acids. Deletions cut 0 bases from V and 2 bases from J, with 8 bases between. Germline lookup yields CDR1 LGHNA and CDR2 YNFKEQ. DNA for the CDR3: TGTGCCAGCAGCCAAGATCTCGTGGCCTACGAGCAGTACTTC. It yields the protein CASSQDLVAYEQYF.

V is TRBV2 and J is TRBJ2-3, with D unresolved. Trimming removed 4 bases from V and 4 bases from J, with 6 bases in between. Germline V gene data show CDR1 as SNHLY and CDR2 as FYNNEI. The CDR3 covers 12 residues. The CDR3 DNA is TGTGCCAGCAGTGTGGGTGCAGATACGCAGTATTTT. Its protein product is CASSVGADTQYF.

This chain uses TRBV30 with TRBJ1-6; weak D call: TRBD1 (6 bases). Trimming shortened V by 3 bases and J by 10 bases, and 19 bases separated the two germline ends. Germline V lookup: CDR1 GTSNPN, CDR2 SVGIG (reference sequence). The CDR3 is 15 amino acids. The CDR3 loop is CAWRPGEVLRSPLHF. The DNA for the CDR3 is TGTGCCTGGAGGCCAGGGGAGGTTTTGAGATCACCCCTCCACTTT.

This chain links TRBV6-5 with TRBJ2-5, with 11 bases aligning to TRBD2. The length of the CDR3 is 14 residues. Germline V CDR1 and CDR2: MNHEY, SVGAGI. V shed 4 bases, J shed 6 bases, and the junction held 4 bases outside the gene matches. CDR3 loop: CASSSPSGRQTQYF. The CDR3 nucleotides read TGTGCCAGCAGTTCTCCTAGCGGGAGGCAGACCCAGTACTTC.

V usage is TRBV7-2 and J usage is TRBJ1-1; possible D gene TRBD1, 5 bases. Per the germline V gene, CDR1 is SGHTA and CDR2 is FQGNSA. V shed 7 bases and J shed 8 bases, with 20 bases lying between them. This CDR3 has 14 amino acids. CDR3 sequence (DNA): TGTGCCAGCACCAAATCCTGGGGCAGTGTCGAAGCTTTCTTT. It is translated as CASTKSWGSVEAFF.

The chain carries TRBV27 and TRBJ2-5; D is undetermined. From germline, CDR1 is MNHEY and CDR2 SMNVEV (reference sequence). V was pared by 0 bases and J by 4 bases, with 3 bases between. The length of the CDR3 is 12 residues. CDR3 region: CASSLSLETQYF. The CDR3 DNA reads as TGTGCCAGCAGTTTATCCCTAGAGACCCAGTACTTC.

V usage is TRBV11-1 and J usage is TRBJ2-3; D tentatively fits TRBD1 or TRBD2 (7 bases each). Between the trimmed V and J ends, which lost 1 base and 5 bases, there was a span of 19 bases. The CDR3 totals 17 residues. Germline CDR1 and CDR2: SGHAT and FQDESV (reference sequence). This chain's CDR3 is CASSLGIQGGRVDTQYF. CDR3 nucleotide sequence: TGTGCCAGCAGCTTAGGGATTCAGGGGGGGCGAGTAGATACGCAGTATTTT.

The V gene is TRBV11-1, the J gene TRBJ2-1; 9 bases agree with TRBD2. This CDR3 region has 15 residues. The V segment lost 2 bases and the J segment 1 base; nucleotides outside the gene matches: 0. Germline V lookup: CDR1 SGHAT, CDR2 FQDESV (reference sequence). The CDR3 protein is CASSLLAGSYNEQFF. The CDR3 coding sequence is TGTGCCAGCAGCTTACTAGCGGGATCCTACAATGAGCAGTTCTTC.

The chain is built from TRBV15 and TRBJ1-5, with a possible D match to TRBD1 (6 bases). The CDR3 length is 15 residues. V lost 1 base and J lost 7, with 14 bases in between. Germline CDR1 is LNHNV and CDR2 is YYDKDF (reference sequence). The chain's CDR3 is CATSRAMDGGQPQHF. CDR3 in DNA: TGTGCCACCAGCAGAGCCATGGACGGGGGCCAGCCCCAGCATTTT.

The CDR3 DNA is TGTGCCAGCAGTTACTCGGACAGGTTAGCCTACGAGCAGTACTTC. This codes for CASSYSDRLAYEQYF. The J gene is TRBJ2-7, the V gene TRBV6-5; 7 bases are a match to TRBD1. This CDR3 is built from 15 residues. Germline loops: CDR1 MNHEY, CDR2 SVGAGI. The ends lost 0 bases at V and 2 bases at J; junction bases unmatched: 4.

The chain uses TRBV29-1 and TRBJ1-1; TRBD1 might be the D (5 bases). The germline CDR1 and CDR2 sequences are SQVTM and ANQGSEA. Trimming removed 4 bases at V and 2 bases at J, with 14 bases between. There are 14 residues in the CDR3. In DNA, the CDR3 is TGCAGCGTTGCCCCCGGGCAGGGTAACACTGAAGCTTTCTTT. It encodes CSVAPGQGNTEAFF.

The chain carries TRBV27 and TRBJ2-7, with TRBD1 identical over 10 bases. CDR3 length: 14 amino acids. Trimming cost V 6 bases and J 2 bases; bases outside gene matches: 4. The germline gives CDR1 MNHEY, CDR2 SMNVEV (reference sequence). The CDR3, as DNA: TGTGCCAGCAGGGGGACAGGGGTACCCTACGAGCAGTACTTC. Its protein is CASRGTGVPYEQYF.

The J gene is TRBJ2-1, the V gene TRBV19, with D possibly matching TRBD1 (6 bases). Per the germline V gene, CDR1 is LNHDA and CDR2 is SQIVND (reference sequence). CDR3 length equals 15 residues. V lost 2 bases to trimming and J lost 4 bases, with 12 bases between them. The CDR3 is CASSITADRYNEQFF. The CDR3 DNA reads TGTGCCAGTAGTATAACCGCTGACAGGTACAATGAGCAGTTCTTC.

The chain combines TRBV19 with TRBJ2-3; 8 nucleotides match TRBD1. This CDR3 has 19 amino acids. Germline CDR1 LNHDA, CDR2 SQIVND (reference sequence). J lost 4 bases, V lost 2 bases, and 17 bases had no gene match. The chain's CDR3 is CASSISGTGVTYRPDTQYF. CDR3 nucleotides: TGTGCCAGTAGTATATCCGGGACAGGCGTAACTTATCGGCCAGATACGCAGTATTTT.

As concerns this clone: The DNA is omitted, as the CDR3 cannot be located on it reliably, and the CDR3 follows TCRdb's listing. V is TRBV5-6 and J is TRBJ2-7; TRBD2, the D gene given by the table, was not confirmed from the DNA. 15 amino acids form the CDR3, both terminal residues included. The germline CDR1 and CDR2 sequences are SGHDT and YYEEEE. The CDR3 protein is CASSLVAGGSYTWYF.

This clone was counted a few times. This sequence joins TRBV6-5 and TRBJ1-3; the match to TRBD1 covers 7 bases. Losses at the gene ends were 2 bases for V and 0 bases for J; bases not matched to a gene: 4. The CDR3 has 16 residues. Germline V gene sequence: CDR1 MNHEY, CDR2 SVGAGI. As DNA, the CDR3 is TGTGCCAGCAGTTACGCAGGGACAGCCTCTGGAAACACCATATATTTT. Encoded protein: CASSYAGTASGNTIYF.

The V gene is TRBV19, the J gene TRBJ1-5; no clear D gene. The CDR3 consists of 14 residues. In germline, CDR1 is LNHDA, CDR2 SQIVND (reference sequence). V was shortened by 5 bases and J by 0 bases, with 8 bases between the two germline ends. Here the CDR3 reads CASSFGYSNQPQHF. In nucleotides, the CDR3 is TGTGCCAGTAGTTTCGGTTATAGCAATCAGCCCCAGCATTTT.

The chain uses TRBV10-3 and TRBJ2-1, with D perhaps matching TRBD1 (5 bases). The germline V gene has CDR1 ENHRY and CDR2 SYGVKD. The CDR3 is made up of 19 amino acids. Trimming shortened V by 0 bases and J by 7 bases, and 25 bases separated the two germline ends. The CDR3, as DNA: TGTGCCATCAGTGAGTCGAGTGGGCAGGGCTCGGGTAAGAATAATGAGCAGTTCTTC. Amino acid sequence: CAISESSGQGSGKNNEQFF.

V usage is TRBV5-1 and J usage is TRBJ2-6; the D call may be TRBD1 or TRBD2 (5 bases each). Trimming shortened V by 4 bases and J by 0 bases, and 14 bases separated the two germline ends. The CDR3 sequence is 17 residues long. Per the germline V gene, CDR1 is SGHRS and CDR2 is YFSETQ. For the CDR3, the DNA is TGCGCCAGCAGCGGGGACCCCCTCAGCTCTGGGGCCAACGTCCTGACTTTC. Residues: CASSGDPLSSGANVLTF.

Only one count was recorded for this clone. V and J are TRBV29-1 and TRBJ1-1; D might be TRBD1 (6 bases). The CDR3 has 13 amino acids. Trimming removed 6 bases from V and 1 base from J, with 12 bases in between. Germline loops: CDR1 SQVTM, CDR2 ANQGSEA. The CDR3 protein is CSVAGTQNTEAFF. The CDR3 bases are TGCAGCGTAGCCGGGACACAGAACACTGAAGCTTTCTTT. Complete variable domain (other parts from reference TRBV29-1 and TRBJ1-1): SAVISQKPSRDICQRGTSLTIQCQVDSQVTMMFWYRQQPGQSLTLIATANQGSEATYESGFVIDKFPISRPNLTFSTLTVSNMSPEDSSIYLCSVAGTQNTEAFFGQGTRLTVV.

CDR3 residues: CASSLTVSGNTIYF. The CDR3 bases are TGTGCCAGCAGCTTGACAGTCTCTGGAAACACCATATATTTT. The chain recombines TRBV7-9 with TRBJ1-3; D perhaps matches TRBD1 (5 bases). V shed 3 bases and J shed 0 bases, with 6 bases lying between them. CDR1 and CDR2 (germline): SEHNR, FQNEAQ (reference sequence). The CDR3 runs to 14 residues.

J is TRBJ2-1 and V is TRBV5-1, with TRBD1 matching over 11 bases. This CDR3 spans 19 amino acids. V shed 4 bases, J shed 2 bases, and the junction held 14 bases outside the gene matches. CDR1 and CDR2 (germline): SGHRS, YFSETQ. Here the CDR3 DNA reads TGCGCCAGCAGCAATGCCGGACAGGGGGCTAGGGTAACCTACAATGAGCAGTTCTTC. This translates into CASSNAGQGARVTYNEQFF.

The rearrangement links TRBV30 to TRBJ2-1; TRBD1 matches at 7 bases. Trimming took 5 bases from V and 2 from J; bases not matched to a gene: 9. The V gene's germline CDR1 is GTSNPN and CDR2 SVGIG (reference sequence). This CDR3 comprises 15 residues. DNA of the CDR3: TGTGCCTGGTCCGGGACAGAGTTCGCCTACAATGAGCAGTTCTTC. It encodes CAWSGTEFAYNEQFF. Based on the CDR3 plus reference TRBV30 and TRBJ2-1, the full variable domain is SQTIHQWPATLVQPVGSPLSLECTVEGTSNPNLYWYRQAAGRGLQLLFYSVGIGQISSEVPQNLSASRPQDRQFILSSKKLLLSDSGFYLCAWSGTEFAYNEQFFGPGTRLTVL.

The chain combines TRBV15 with TRBJ1-1; TRBD1 is a possible D gene (5 bases). CDR1 is LNHNV, CDR2 YYDKDF, per germline (reference sequence). This CDR3 has 13 residues. V was clipped by 6 bases and J by 1 base, with 9 bases between them. The CDR3 sequence is CATRGRGNTEAFF. CDR3 nucleotides: TGTGCCACCAGGGGACGGGGGAACACTGAAGCTTTCTTT.